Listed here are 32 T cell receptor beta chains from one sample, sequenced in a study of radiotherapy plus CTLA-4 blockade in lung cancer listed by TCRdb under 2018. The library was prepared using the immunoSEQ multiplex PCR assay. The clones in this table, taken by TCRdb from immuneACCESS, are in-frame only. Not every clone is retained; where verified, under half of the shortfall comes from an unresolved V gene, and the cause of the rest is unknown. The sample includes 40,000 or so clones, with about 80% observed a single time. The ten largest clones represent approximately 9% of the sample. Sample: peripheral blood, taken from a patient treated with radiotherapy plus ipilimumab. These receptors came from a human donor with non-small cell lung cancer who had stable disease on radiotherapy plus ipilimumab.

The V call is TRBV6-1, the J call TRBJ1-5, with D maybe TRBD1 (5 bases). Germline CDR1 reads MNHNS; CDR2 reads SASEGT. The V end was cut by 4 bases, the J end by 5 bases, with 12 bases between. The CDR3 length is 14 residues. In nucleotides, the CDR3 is TGTGCCAGCAGTGGGGACGTAAGCTATCAGCCCCAGCATTTT. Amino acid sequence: CASSGDVSYQPQHF.

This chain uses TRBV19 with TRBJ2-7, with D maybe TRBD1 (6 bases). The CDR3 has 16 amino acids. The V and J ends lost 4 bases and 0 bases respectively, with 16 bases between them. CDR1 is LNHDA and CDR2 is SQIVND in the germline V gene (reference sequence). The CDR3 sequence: CASSSVGDTGSYEQYF. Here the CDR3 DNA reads TGTGCCAGTAGTAGCGTCGGGGACACCGGCTCCTACGAGCAGTACTTC.

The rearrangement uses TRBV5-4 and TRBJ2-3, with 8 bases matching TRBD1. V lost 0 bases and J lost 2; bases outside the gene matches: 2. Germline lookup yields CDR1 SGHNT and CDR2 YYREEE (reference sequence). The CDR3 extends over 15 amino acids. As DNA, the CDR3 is TGTGCCAGCAGCTTGGAGACAGGGGCCACAGATACGCAGTATTTT. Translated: CASSLETGATDTQYF.

The CDR3 DNA sequence: TGTGCCAGCAGCTTAGCGAGGGGCGTCACGCAAGCTTTCTTT. Translating gives CASSLARGVTQAFF. The rearrangement links TRBV7-8 to TRBJ1-1, with TRBD1 as a possible D gene (5 bases). The CDR3 is made up of 14 amino acids. With 0 bases removed from V and 9 bases from J, the gap between germline ends came to 14 bases. Germline-derived CDR1 and CDR2 are SGHVS and FQNEAQ.

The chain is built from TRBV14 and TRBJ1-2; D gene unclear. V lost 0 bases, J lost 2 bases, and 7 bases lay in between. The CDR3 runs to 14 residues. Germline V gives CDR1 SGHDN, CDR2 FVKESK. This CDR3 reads CASSQDRLNYGYTF. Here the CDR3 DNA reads TGTGCCAGCAGCCAAGACAGACTAAACTATGGCTACACCTTC.

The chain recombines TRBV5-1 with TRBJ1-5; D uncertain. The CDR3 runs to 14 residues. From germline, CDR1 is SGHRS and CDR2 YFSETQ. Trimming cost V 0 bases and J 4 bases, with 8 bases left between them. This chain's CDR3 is CASSLEAGNQPQHF. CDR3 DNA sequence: TGCGCCAGCAGCTTGGAAGCCGGGAATCAGCCCCAGCATTTT. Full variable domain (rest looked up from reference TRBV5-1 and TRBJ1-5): KAGVTQTPRYLIKTRGQQVTLSCSPISGHRSVSWYQQTPGQGLQFLFEYFSETQRNKGNFPGRFSGRQFSNSRSEMNVSTLELGDSALYLCASSLEAGNQPQHFGDGTRLSIL.

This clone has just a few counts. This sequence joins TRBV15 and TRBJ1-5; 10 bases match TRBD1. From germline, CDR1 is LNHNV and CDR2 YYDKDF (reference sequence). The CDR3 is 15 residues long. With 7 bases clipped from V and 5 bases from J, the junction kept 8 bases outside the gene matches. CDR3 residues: CATIDAGQGYQPQHF. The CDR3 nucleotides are TGTGCCACCATCGACGCGGGACAGGGGTATCAGCCCCAGCATTTT.

CDR3 protein: CASREDRGRGNSPLHF. In DNA form, the CDR3 reads TGTGCCAGCAGAGAGGACAGGGGGCGCGGTAATTCACCCCTCCACTTT. The V and J genes are TRBV2 and TRBJ1-6, with 11 bases that match TRBD1. Germline CDR1 SNHLY, CDR2 FYNNEI. This CDR3 comprises 16 residues. V was clipped by 6 bases and J by 6 bases; unmatched bases: 7.

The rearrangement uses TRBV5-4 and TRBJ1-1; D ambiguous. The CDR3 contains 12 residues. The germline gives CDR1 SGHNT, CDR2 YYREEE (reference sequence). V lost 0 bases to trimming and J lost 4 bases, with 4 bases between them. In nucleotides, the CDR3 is TGTGCCAGCAGCTTGGGGGTCACTGAAGCTTTCTTT. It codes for CASSLGVTEAFF.

The CDR3 sequence: CASQLAAVNNEQFF. CDR3 sequence (DNA): TGTGCCAGCCAGCTAGCGGCGGTGAACAATGAGCAGTTCTTC. The chain couples TRBV6-5 to TRBJ2-1; 7 bases align to TRBD2. This CDR3 comprises 14 residues. The V and J ends lost 8 bases and 5 bases, in that order; junction bases with no gene match: 9. Germline-derived CDR1 and CDR2 are MNHEY and SVGAGI.

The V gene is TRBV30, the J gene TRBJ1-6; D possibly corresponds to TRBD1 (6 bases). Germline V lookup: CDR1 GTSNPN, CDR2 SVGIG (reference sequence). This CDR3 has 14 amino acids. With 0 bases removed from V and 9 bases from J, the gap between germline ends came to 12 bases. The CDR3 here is CAWSVEGVVSPLHF. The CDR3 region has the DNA TGTGCCTGGAGTGTAGAGGGGGTGGTTTCACCCCTCCACTTT. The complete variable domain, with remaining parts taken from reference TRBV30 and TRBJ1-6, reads SQTIHQWPATLVQPVGSPLSLECTVEGTSNPNLYWYRQAAGRGLQLLFYSVGIGQISSEVPQNLSASRPQDRQFILSSKKLLLSDSGFYLCAWSVEGVVSPLHFGNGTRLTVT.

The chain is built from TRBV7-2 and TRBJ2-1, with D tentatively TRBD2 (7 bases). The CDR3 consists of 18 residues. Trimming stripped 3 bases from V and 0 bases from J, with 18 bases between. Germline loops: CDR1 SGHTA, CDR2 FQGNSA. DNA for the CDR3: TGTGCCAGCAGCTTCCCAACGGGGGGCCGAAGCTCCTACAATGAGCAGTTCTTC. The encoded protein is CASSFPTGGRSSYNEQFF.

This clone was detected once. Here the CDR3 DNA reads TGTGCTAGTGGGGACAGGAATTCAGATACGCAGTATTTT. This encodes CASGDRNSDTQYF. The chain combines TRBV12-5 with TRBJ2-3; the match to TRBD1 covers 7 bases. The CDR3 covers 13 residues. Germline assignment: CDR1 LGHNT and CDR2 FRNRAP. Unmatched junction bases numbered 4, after V lost 6 bases and J lost 4 bases.

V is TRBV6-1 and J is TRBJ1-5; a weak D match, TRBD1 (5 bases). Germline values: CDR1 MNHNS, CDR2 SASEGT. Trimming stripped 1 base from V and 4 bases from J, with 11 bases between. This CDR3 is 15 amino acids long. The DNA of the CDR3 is TGTGCCAGCAGTGAAGGCTTACAGGAAAATCAGCCCCAGCATTTT. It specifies CASSEGLQENQPQHF.

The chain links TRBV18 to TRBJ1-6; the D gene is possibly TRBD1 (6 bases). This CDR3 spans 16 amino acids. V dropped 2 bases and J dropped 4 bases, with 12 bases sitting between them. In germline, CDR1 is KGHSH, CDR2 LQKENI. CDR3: CASSPKGGQYNSPLHF. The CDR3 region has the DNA TGTGCCAGCTCACCAAAGGGAGGACAGTATAATTCACCCCTCCACTTT. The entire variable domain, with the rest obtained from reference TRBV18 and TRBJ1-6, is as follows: NAGVMQNPRHLVRRRGQEARLRCSPMKGHSHVYWYRQLPEEGLKFMVYLQKENIIDESGMPKERFSAEFPKEGPSILRIQQVVRGDSAAYFCASSPKGGQYNSPLHFGNGTRLTVT.

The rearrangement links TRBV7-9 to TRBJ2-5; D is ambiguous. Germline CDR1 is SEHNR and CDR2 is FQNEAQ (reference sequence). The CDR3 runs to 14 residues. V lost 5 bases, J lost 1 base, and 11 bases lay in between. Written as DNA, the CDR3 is TGTGCCAGCAGCCCCCGGCGAAGCCAAGAGACCCAGTACTTC. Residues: CASSPRRSQETQYF.

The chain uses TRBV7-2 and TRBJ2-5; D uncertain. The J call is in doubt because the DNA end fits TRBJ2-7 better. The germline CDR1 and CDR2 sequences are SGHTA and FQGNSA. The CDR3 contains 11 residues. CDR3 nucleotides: TGTGCCAGCAGCTTTGCTTACGAGCAGTACTTC. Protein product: CASSFAYEQYF.

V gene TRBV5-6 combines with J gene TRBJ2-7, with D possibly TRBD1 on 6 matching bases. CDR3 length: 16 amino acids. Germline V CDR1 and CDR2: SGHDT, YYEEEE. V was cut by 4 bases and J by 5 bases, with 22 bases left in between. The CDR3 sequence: CASSPSLGAVQNEQYF. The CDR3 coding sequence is TGTGCCAGCAGCCCCTCCCTGGGGGCCGTTCAAAACGAGCAGTACTTC.

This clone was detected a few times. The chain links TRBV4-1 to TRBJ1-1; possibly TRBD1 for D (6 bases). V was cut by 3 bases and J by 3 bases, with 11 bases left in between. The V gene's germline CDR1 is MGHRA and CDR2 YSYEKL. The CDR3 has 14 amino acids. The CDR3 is CASSHLQGDTEAFF. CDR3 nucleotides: TGCGCCAGCAGCCACCTACAGGGAGACACTGAAGCTTTCTTT.

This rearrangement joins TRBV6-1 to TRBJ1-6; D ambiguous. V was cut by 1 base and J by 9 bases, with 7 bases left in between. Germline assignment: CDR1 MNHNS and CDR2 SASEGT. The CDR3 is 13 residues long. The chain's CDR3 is CASSEGLFSPLHF. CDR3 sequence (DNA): TGTGCCAGCAGTGAAGGCCTTTTTTCACCCCTCCACTTT.

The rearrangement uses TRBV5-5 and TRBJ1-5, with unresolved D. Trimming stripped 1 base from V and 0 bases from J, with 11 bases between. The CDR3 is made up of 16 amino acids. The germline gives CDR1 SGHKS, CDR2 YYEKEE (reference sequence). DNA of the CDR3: TGTGCCAGCAGCTTGAGGGCAGACAATAGCAATCAGCCCCAGCATTTT. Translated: CASSLRADNSNQPQHF.

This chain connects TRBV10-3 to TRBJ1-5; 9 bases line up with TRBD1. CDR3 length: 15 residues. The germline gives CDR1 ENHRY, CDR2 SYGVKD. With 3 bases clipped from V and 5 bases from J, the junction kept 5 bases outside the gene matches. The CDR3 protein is CAISDGTGNDQPQHF. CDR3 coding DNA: TGTGCCATCAGTGATGGGACAGGGAACGATCAGCCCCAGCATTTT.

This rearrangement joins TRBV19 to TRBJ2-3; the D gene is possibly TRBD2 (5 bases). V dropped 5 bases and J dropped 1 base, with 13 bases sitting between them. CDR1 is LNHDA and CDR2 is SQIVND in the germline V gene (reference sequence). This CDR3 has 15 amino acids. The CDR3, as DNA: TGTGCCAGTAGTGCGCAGGAGAGGGGCACAGATACGCAGTATTTT. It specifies CASSAQERGTDTQYF.

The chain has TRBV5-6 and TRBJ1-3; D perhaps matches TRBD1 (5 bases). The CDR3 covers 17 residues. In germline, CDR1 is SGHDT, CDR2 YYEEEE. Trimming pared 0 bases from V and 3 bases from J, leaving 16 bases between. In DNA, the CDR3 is TGTGCCAGCAGCTTGGTGTCCCAGGGATTGGTTGGAAACACCATATATTTT. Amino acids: CASSLVSQGLVGNTIYF.

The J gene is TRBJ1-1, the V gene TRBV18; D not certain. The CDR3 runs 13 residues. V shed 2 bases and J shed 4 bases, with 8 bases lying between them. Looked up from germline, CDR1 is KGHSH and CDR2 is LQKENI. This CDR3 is CASSPRESTEAFF. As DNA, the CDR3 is TGTGCCAGCTCACCAAGAGAGAGCACTGAAGCTTTCTTT.

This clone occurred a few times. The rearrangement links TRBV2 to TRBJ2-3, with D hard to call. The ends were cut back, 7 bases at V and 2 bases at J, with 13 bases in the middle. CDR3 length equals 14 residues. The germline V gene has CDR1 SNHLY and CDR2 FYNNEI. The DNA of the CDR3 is TGTGCCAGCACCGTAGGAAGTCCCACAGATACGCAGTATTTT. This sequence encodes CASTVGSPTDTQYF.

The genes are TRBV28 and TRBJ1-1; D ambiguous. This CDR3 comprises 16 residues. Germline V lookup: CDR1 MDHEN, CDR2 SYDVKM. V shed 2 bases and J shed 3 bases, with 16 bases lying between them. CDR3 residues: CASSLKFREFDTEAFF. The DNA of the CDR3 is TGTGCCAGCAGTTTAAAATTTCGGGAGTTCGACACTGAAGCTTTCTTT.

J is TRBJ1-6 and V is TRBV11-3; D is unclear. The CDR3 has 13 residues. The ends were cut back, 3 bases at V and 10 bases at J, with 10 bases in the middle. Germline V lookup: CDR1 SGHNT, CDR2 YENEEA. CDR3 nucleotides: TGTGCCAGCAGCTTGGGGAGCGACTCACCCCTCCACTTT. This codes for CASSLGSDSPLHF.

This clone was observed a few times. CDR3 residues: CASTETTGQMHEQYV. In DNA form, the CDR3 reads TGCGCCAGCACCGAAACGACAGGGCAAATGCACGAGCAGTACGTC. V usage is TRBV4-1 and J usage is TRBJ2-7; 7 bases fit TRBD1. This CDR3 has 15 residues. J was trimmed by 5 bases and V by 7 bases; bases with no gene match: 14. Looked up from germline, CDR1 is MGHRA and CDR2 is YSYEKL.

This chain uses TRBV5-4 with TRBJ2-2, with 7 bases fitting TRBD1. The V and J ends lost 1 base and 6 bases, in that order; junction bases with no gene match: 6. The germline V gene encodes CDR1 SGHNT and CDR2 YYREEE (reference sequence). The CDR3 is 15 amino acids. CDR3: CASSLWTGGAGELFF. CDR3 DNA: TGTGCCAGCAGCTTGTGGACAGGCGGCGCCGGGGAGCTGTTTTTT.

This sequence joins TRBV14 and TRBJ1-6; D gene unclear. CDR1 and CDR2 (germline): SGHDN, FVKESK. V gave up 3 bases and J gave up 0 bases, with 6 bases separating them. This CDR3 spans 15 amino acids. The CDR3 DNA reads TGTGCCAGCAGCCATACTAGCTCCTATAATTCACCCCTCCACTTT. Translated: CASSHTSSYNSPLHF.

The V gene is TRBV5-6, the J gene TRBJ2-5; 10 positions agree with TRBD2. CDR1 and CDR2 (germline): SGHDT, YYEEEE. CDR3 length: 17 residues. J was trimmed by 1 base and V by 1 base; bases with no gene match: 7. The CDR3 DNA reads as TGTGCCAGCAGCTTGTTTCCTAGCGGGGGACCCCAAGAGACCCAGTACTTC. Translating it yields CASSLFPSGGPQETQYF.